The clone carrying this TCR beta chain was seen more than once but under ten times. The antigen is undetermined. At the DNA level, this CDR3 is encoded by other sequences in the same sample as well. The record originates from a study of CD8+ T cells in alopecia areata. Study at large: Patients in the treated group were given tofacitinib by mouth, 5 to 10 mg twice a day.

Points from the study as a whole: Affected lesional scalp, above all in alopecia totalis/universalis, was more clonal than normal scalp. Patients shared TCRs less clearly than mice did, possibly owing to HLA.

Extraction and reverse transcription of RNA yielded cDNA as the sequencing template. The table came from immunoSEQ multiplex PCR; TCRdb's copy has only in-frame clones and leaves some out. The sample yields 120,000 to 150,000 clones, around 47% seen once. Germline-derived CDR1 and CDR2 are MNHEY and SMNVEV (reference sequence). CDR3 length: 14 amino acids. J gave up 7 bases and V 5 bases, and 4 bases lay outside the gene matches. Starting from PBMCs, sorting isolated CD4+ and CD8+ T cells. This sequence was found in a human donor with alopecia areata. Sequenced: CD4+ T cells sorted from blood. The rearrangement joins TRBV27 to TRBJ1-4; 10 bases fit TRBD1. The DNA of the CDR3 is TGTGCCAGCAGTCGACAGGGGGCGGGTGAAAAACTGTTTTTT. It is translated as CASSRQGAGEKLFF.